A selection of T cell receptor beta chains follows, all from one sample in a study of blood T cell repertoires in COVID-19. Here immunoSEQ multiplex PCR was the method, and the copy in TCRdb shows in-frame clones only, minus some. The sample has about 300,000 clones, approximately 90% seen once. Sequenced: peripheral blood. These receptors all stem from a young woman who had recovered from COVID-19. Both conserved end residues are part of each CDR3. Each record gives: J gene, D gene, V gene, clone size, CDR3 protein, CDR3 DNA. The D gene is left open where the match is weak. Some rows mark clone size as missing; the rest say once, few, many or name a class of expanded clone.

TRBJ1-1 | - | TRBV7-3 | - | CASSSWDNLNTEAFF | TGTGCCAGCAGCTCCTGGGACAACTTGAACACTGAAGCTTTCTTT
TRBJ1-1 | - | TRBV11-2 | - | CASSLGRNTEAFF | TGTGCCAGCAGCTTAGGGAGAAACACTGAAGCTTTCTTT
TRBJ2-6 | TRBD2 | TRBV28 | - | CASSPRGAGVSGANVLTF | TGTGCCAGCAGCCCCCGGGGAGCGGGGGTCTCTGGGGCCAACGTCCTGACTTTC
TRBJ1-2 | - | TRBV25-1 | once | CASSGEWRVYGYTF | TGTGCCAGCAGTGGGGAGTGGCGAGTCTATGGCTACACCTTC
TRBJ2-1 | TRBD2 | TRBV19 | - | CASSIPGLAGMDEQFF | TGTGCCAGTAGTATACCGGGACTAGCGGGGATGGATGAGCAGTTCTTC
TRBJ2-6 | - | TRBV6-6 | - | CASSRKQYSGANVLTF | TGTGCCAGCAGTAGGAAACAGTACTCTGGGGCCAACGTCCTGACTTTC
TRBJ2-7 | - | TRBV5-1 | - | CASSFKQGYEQYF | TGCGCCAGCAGCTTTAAACAGGGCTACGAGCAGTACTTC
TRBJ2-3 | TRBD2 | TRBV6-6 | once | CASLHTSGASDTQYF | TGTGCCAGCCTTCATACTAGCGGGGCTTCAGATACGCAGTATTTT
TRBJ2-3 | TRBD2 | TRBV5-1 | once | CASSGREGTDTQYF | TGCGCCAGCAGCGGCCGGGAGGGCACAGATACGCAGTATTTT
TRBJ2-3 | TRBD2 | TRBV9 | - | CASSARGGTDTQYF | TGTGCCAGCAGCGCCCGGGGGGGAACAGATACGCAGTATTTT
TRBJ1-4 | TRBD1 | TRBV27 | - | CASSLGDSNEKLFF | TGTGCCAGCAGTCTGGGGGACAGTAATGAAAAACTGTTTTTT
TRBJ1-5 | - | TRBV6-2/TRBV6-3 | - | CASSYEYQPQHF | TGTGCCAGCAGTTACGAGTACCAGCCCCAGCATTTT
TRBJ1-1 | - | TRBV27 | - | CASWGRADTEAFF | TGTGCCAGTTGGGGGAGGGCGGACACTGAAGCTTTCTTT
TRBJ1-5 | TRBD1 | TRBV7-9 | - | CASSQAGGGGQPQHF | TGTGCCAGCAGCCAGGCAGGGGGCGGAGGTCAGCCCCAGCATTTT
TRBJ2-5 | - | TRBV27 | - | CASSSPLRQLCAQYF | TGTGCCAGCAGTTCGCCCCTTCGACAGTTGTGTGCCCAGTACTTC
TRBJ1-1 | TRBD1 | TRBV27 | - | CASSWTGKTEAFF | TGTGCCAGCAGTTGGACAGGGAAAACTGAAGCTTTCTTT
TRBJ2-1 | TRBD2 | TRBV3-1/TRBV3-2 | - | CASNERGVDNEQFF | TGTGCCAGCAACGAGCGGGGGGTAGACAATGAGCAGTTCTTC
TRBJ2-7 | - | TRBV28 | - | CASRSTGAYEQYF | TGTGCCAGCAGGTCTACCGGGGCCTACGAGCAGTACTTC
TRBJ2-3 | TRBD2 | TRBV7-2 | - | CASSLDAPGLAGYTDTQYF | TGTGCCAGCAGCTTAGATGCCCCGGGACTAGCGGGGTACACAGATACGCAGTATTTT
TRBJ2-7 | - | TRBV19 | - | CASTPTGTAYEQYF | TGTGCCAGTACACCAACCGGGACTGCCTACGAGCAGTACTTC
TRBJ1-4 | - | TRBV6-5 | - | CASSYLRGSNEKLFF | TGTGCCAGCAGTTACCTCAGGGGATCTAATGAAAAACTGTTTTTT
TRBJ1-2 | - | TRBV12-3/TRBV12-4 | - | CASSFPPGSYTF | TGTGCCAGCAGTTTCCCCCCAGGGAGCTACACCTTC
TRBJ1-3 | - | TRBV30 | - | CAWSVTGTGNTIYF | TGTGCCTGGAGTGTGACGGGAACTGGAAACACCATATATTTT
TRBJ2-7 | - | TRBV30 | - | CAWSEGGGYEQYF | TGTGCCTGGAGTGAAGGGGGGGGCTACGAGCAGTACTTC
TRBJ1-2 | - | TRBV9 | once | CASSRPGTNGYTF | TGTGCCAGCAGCAGACCCGGGACAAATGGCTACACCTTC
TRBJ2-1 | - | TRBV6-1 | - | CASSEPRRGNEQFF | TGTGCCAGCAGTGAACCTAGACGGGGGAATGAGCAGTTCTTC
TRBJ2-4 | TRBD1 | TRBV28 | - | CASSPRTGQAKNIQYF | TGTGCCAGCAGTCCTCGGACAGGGCAAGCCAAAAACATTCAGTACTTC
TRBJ2-7 | - | TRBV5-1 | - | CASRPGVSSYEQYF | TGCGCCAGCCGGCCCGGGGTGAGCTCCTACGAGCAGTACTTC
TRBJ1-3 | TRBD1 | TRBV19 | - | CASGTGGPPGNTIYF | TGTGCCAGCGGGACAGGGGGACCTCCTGGAAACACCATATATTTT
TRBJ1-5 | - | TRBV27 | - | CASSPVRGVNQPQHF | TGTGCCAGCAGTCCTGTGCGGGGAGTCAATCAGCCCCAGCATTTT
TRBJ2-2 | - | TRBV29-1 | - | CSAPDSNTGELFF | TGCAGCGCCCCCGACAGCAACACCGGGGAGCTGTTTTTT
TRBJ1-2 | TRBD1 | TRBV6-5 | - | CASSYSTGGYGYTF | TGTGCCAGCAGTTACTCTACAGGGGGCTATGGCTACACCTTC
TRBJ2-7 | - | TRBV18 | - | CASSPGREKGAYYEQYF | TGTGCCAGCTCACCAGGGCGGGAAAAAGGGGCCTACTACGAGCAGTACTTC
TRBJ2-7 | - | TRBV7-2 | - | CASSPTRPGRLSYEQYF | TGTGCCAGCAGCCCCACCAGGCCAGGGCGCTTGTCCTACGAGCAGTACTTC
TRBJ2-7 | - | TRBV2 | - | CASTEDIFYEQYF | TGTGCCAGCACCGAGGACATTTTCTACGAGCAGTACTTC
TRBJ2-7 | TRBD1 | TRBV9 | - | CASSTDRVSYEQYF | TGTGCCAGCAGCACCGACAGGGTTTCCTACGAGCAGTACTTC
TRBJ1-2 | - | TRBV30 | - | CAGGAGSYGYTF | TGTGCCGGAGGGGCAGGGAGCTATGGCTACACCTTC